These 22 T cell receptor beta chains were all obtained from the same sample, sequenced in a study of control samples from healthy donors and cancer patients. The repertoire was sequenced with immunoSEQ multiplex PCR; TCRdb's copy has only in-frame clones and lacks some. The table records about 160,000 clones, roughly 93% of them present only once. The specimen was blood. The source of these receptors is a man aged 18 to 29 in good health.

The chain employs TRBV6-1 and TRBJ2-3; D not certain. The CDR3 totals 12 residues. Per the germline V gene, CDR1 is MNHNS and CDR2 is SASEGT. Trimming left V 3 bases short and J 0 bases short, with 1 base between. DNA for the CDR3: TGTGCCAGCAGTGACAGCACAGATACGCAGTATTTT. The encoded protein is CASSDSTDTQYF.

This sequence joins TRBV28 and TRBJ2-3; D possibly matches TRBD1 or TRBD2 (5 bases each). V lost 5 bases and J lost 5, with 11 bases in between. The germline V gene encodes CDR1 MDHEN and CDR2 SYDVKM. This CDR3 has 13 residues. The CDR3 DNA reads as TGTGCCAGCAGTAATAGAGGGGAAGATACGCAGTATTTT. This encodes CASSNRGEDTQYF. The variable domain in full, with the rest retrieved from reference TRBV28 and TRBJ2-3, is DVKVTQSSRYLVKRTGEKVFLECVQDMDHENMFWYRQDPGLGLRLIYFSYDVKMKEKGDIPEGYSVSREKKERFSLILESASTNQTSMYLCASSNRGEDTQYFGPGTRLTVL.

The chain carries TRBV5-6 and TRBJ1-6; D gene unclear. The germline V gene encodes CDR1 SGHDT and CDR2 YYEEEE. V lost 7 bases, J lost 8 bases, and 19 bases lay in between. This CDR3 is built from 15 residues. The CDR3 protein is CASRADTPTDSPLHF. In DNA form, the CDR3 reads TGTGCCAGCCGAGCGGATACACCTACTGATTCACCCCTCCACTTT.

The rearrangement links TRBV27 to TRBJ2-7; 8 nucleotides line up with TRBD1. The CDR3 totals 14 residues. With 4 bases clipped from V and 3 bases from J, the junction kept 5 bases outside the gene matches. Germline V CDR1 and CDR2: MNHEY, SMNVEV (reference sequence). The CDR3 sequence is CASSYGQGSYEQYF. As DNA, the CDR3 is TGTGCCAGCAGTTACGGACAGGGTAGCTACGAGCAGTACTTC.

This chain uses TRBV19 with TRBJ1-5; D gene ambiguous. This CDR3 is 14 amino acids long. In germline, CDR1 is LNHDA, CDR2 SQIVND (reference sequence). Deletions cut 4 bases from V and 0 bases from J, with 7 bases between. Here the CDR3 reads CASSTKYSNQPQHF. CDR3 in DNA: TGTGCCAGTAGTACCAAGTATAGCAATCAGCCCCAGCATTTT.

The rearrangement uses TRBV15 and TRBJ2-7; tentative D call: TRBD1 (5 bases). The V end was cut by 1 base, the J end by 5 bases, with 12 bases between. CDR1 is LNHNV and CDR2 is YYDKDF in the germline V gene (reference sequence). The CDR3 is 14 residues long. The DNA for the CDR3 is TGTGCCACCAGCAGAGGTATCAGGGCCGACGAGCAGTACTTC. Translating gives CATSRGIRADEQYF.

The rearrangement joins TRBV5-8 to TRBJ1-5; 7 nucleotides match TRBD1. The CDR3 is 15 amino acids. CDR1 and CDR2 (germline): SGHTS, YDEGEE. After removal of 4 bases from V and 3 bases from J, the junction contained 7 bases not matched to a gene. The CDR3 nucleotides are TGTGCCAGCAGCCACCGGGACAGTTTCAATCAGCCCCAGCATTTT. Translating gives CASSHRDSFNQPQHF.

The chain's CDR3 is CASSPSSYSYNSPLHF. The CDR3 nucleotides are TGTGCCAGCAGCCCCTCCTCTTACTCCTATAATTCACCCCTCCACTTT. The J gene is TRBJ1-6, the V gene TRBV11-2; no definite D call. The CDR3 totals 16 residues. Germline CDR1 and CDR2: SGHAT and FQNNGV. V shed 5 bases and J shed 0 bases, with 11 bases lying between them.

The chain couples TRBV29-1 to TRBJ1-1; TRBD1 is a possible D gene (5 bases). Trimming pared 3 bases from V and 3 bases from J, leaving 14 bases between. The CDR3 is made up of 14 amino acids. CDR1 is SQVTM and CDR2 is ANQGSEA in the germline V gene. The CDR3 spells CSVESGPGDTEAFF. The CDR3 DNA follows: TGCAGCGTTGAGTCGGGGCCCGGAGACACTGAAGCTTTCTTT.

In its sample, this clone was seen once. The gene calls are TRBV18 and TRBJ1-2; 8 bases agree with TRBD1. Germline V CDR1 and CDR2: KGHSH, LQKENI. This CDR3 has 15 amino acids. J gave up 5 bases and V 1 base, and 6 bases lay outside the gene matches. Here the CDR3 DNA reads TGTGCCAGCTCACCACGGCAGGGGGCCGGTTATGGCTACACCTTC. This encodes CASSPRQGAGYGYTF.

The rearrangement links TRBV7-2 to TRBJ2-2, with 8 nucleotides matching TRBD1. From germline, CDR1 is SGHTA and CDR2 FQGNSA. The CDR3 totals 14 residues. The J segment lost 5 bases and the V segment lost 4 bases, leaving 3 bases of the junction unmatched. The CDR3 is CASSSGQVTGELFF. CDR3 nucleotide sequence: TGTGCCAGCAGCTCGGGACAGGTGACCGGGGAGCTGTTTTTT. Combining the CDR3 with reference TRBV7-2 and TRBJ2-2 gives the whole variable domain GAGVSQSPSNKVTEKGKDVELRCDPISGHTALYWYRQSLGQGLEFLIYFQGNSAPDKSGLPSDRFSAERTGGSVSTLTIQRTQQEDSAVYLCASSSGQVTGELFFGEGSRLTVL.

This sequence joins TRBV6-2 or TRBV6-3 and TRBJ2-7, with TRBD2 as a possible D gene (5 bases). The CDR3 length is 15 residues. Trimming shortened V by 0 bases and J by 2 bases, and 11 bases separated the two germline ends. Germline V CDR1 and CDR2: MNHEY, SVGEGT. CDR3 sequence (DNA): TGTGCCAGCAGTTACTCACCGACTACCACCTACGAGCAGTACTTC. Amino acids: CASSYSPTTTYEQYF.

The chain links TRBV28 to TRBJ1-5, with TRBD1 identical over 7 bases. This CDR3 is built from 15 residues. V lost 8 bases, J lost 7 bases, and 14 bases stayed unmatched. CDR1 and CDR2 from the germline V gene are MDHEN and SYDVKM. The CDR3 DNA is TGTGCCAGCCTCCCGACAGGGTGGGAAGGACAGCCCCAGCATTTT. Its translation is CASLPTGWEGQPQHF.

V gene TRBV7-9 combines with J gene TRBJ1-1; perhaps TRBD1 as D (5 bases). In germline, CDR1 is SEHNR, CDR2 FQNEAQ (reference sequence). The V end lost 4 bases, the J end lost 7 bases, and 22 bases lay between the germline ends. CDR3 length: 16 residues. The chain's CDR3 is CASSSQLLGQRNEAFF. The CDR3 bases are TGTGCCAGCAGCTCCCAACTCTTGGGGCAGCGAAATGAAGCTTTCTTT.

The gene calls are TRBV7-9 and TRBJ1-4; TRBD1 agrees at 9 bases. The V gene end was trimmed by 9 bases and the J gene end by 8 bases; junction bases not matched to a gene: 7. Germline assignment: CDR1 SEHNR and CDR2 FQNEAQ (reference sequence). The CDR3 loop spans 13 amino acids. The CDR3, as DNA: TGTGCCAGTAAGGGACAGGGAAAAGAAAAACTGTTTTTT. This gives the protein CASKGQGKEKLFF.

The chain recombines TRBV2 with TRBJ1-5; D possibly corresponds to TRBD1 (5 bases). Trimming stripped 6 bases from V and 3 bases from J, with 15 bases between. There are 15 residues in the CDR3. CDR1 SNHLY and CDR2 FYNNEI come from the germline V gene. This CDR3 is CASSQWDGPNQPQHF. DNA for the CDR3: TGTGCCAGCAGCCAATGGGACGGACCCAATCAGCCCCAGCATTTT.

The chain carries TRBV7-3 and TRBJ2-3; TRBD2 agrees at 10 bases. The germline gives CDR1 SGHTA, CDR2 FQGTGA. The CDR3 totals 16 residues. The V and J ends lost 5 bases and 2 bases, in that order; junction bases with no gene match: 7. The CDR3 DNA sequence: TGTGCCAGCAGCCGCGGGACTAGCGATTTCACAGATACGCAGTATTTT. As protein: CASSRGTSDFTDTQYF. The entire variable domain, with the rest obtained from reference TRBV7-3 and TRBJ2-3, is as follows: GAGVSQTPSNKVTEKGKYVELRCDPISGHTALYWYRQSLGQGPEFLIYFQGTGAADDSGLPNDRFFAVRPEGSVSTLKIQRTERGDSAVYLCASSRGTSDFTDTQYFGPGTRLTVL.

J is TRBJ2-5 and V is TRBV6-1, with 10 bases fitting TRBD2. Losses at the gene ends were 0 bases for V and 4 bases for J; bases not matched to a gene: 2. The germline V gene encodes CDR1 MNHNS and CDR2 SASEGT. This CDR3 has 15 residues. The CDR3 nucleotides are TGTGCCAGCAGTGAAGCAGCGGGGGGGCCAGAGACCCAGTACTTC. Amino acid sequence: CASSEAAGGPETQYF.

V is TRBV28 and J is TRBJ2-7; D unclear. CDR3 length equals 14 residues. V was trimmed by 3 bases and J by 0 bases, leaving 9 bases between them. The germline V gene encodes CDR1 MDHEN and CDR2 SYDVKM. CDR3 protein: CASSLIPSSYEQYF. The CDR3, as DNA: TGTGCCAGCAGTTTGATACCGAGCTCCTACGAGCAGTACTTC. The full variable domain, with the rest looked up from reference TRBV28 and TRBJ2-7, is DVKVTQSSRYLVKRTGEKVFLECVQDMDHENMFWYRQDPGLGLRLIYFSYDVKMKEKGDIPEGYSVSREKKERFSLILESASTNQTSMYLCASSLIPSSYEQYFGPGTRLTVT.

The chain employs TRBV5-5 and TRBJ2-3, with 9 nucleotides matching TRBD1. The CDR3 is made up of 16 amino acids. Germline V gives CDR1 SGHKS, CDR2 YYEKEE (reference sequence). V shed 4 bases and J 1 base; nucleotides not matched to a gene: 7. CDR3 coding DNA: TGTGCCAGCAGCCTAGATTGGGACAGGGGCACAGATACGCAGTATTTT. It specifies CASSLDWDRGTDTQYF.

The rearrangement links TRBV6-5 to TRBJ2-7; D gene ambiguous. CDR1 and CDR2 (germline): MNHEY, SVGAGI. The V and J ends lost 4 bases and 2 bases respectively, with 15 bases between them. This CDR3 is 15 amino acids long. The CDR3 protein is CASSFSPDTPYEQYF. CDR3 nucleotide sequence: TGTGCCAGCAGTTTCTCCCCCGACACTCCCTACGAGCAGTACTTC.

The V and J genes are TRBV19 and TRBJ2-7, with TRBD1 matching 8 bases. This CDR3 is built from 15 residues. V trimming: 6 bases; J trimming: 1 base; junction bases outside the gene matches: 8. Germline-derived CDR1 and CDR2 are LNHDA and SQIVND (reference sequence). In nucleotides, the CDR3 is TGTGCCAGTAGCCCCGGACAGGGTCTATCCTACGAGCAGTACTTC. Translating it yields CASSPGQGLSYEQYF.